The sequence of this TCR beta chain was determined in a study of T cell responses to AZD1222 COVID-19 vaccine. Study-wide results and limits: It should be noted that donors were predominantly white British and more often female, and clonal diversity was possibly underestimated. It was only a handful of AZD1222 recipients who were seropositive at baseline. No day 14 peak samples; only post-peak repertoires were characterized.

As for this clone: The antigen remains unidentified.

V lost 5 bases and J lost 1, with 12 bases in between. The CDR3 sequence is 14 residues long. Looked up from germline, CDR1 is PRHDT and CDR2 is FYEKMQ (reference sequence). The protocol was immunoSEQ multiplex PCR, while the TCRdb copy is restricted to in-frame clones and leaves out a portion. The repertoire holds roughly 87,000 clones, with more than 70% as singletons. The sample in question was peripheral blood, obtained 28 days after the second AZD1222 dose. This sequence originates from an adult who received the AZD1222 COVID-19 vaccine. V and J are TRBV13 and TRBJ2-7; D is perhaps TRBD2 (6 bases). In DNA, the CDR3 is TGTGCCAGCAGCCATAGCGGAGGGTCCTACGAGCAGTACTTC. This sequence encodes CASSHSGGSYEQYF.